Below are 5 T cell receptor beta chains sequenced from a single sample in a study of neurological immune-mediated disorders. One entry per CDR3 protein results from TCRdb running MiXCR on the 5' RACE reads. Of 35,000 to 50,000 distinct CDR3 sequences in the sample, 2% to 3% were seen once. The sample consisted of PBMCs. The source is a man aged 50 to 59 with multiple sclerosis.

There are many counts of this clonotype. V and J are TRBV20-1 and TRBJ1-1; no clear D. V lost 7 bases and J 6 bases, leaving 15 bases between the germline ends. This CDR3 contains 12 residues. Germline CDR1 reads DFQATT; CDR2 reads SNEGSKA (reference sequence). As DNA, the CDR3 is TGCAGTGGAATGGCTTTGGGGTCTGAAGCTTTCTTT. Protein: CSGMALGSEAFF.

In this sample, this clonotype turned up many times. This chain joins TRBV7-2 and TRBJ2-3, with D uncertain. Deletions cut 1 base from V and 2 bases from J, with 4 bases between. Germline V gene lookup returns CDR1 SGHTA and CDR2 FQGNSA. The CDR3 is 13 amino acids. The DNA for the CDR3 is TGTGCCAGCAGCTTAGGCACCACAGATACGCAGTATTTT. It codes for CASSLGTTDTQYF.

The gene calls are TRBV19 and TRBJ1-2; 8 bases line up with TRBD1. Germline trimming cut 4 bases from V and 5 bases from J; bases unmatched to any gene: 9. The CDR3 totals 15 residues. CDR1 and CDR2 (germline): LNHDA, SQIVND (reference sequence). The CDR3 is CASSTDRDFSYGYTF. In nucleotides, the CDR3 is TGTGCCAGTAGTACGGACAGGGACTTCTCATATGGCTACACCTTC.

This clonotype came up many times. Possible read error: a much larger clone is one base away. This sequence joins TRBV6-2 or TRBV6-3 and TRBJ2-7; D is ambiguous. The germline V and J ends were trimmed by 7 bases and 6 bases, with 16 bases remaining between them. Germline V gene data show CDR1 as MNHEY and CDR2 as SVGEGT. This CDR3 is built from 13 residues. CDR3 in DNA: TGTGCCAGCATGAAGTTGACCCTGGGCGAGCAGTACTTC. Translation gives CASMKLTLGEQYF.

This clonotype was counted at least ten times. The chain carries TRBV10-3 and TRBJ1-1, with D hard to call. This CDR3 is built from 14 residues. Trimming took off 0 bases at V and 1 base at J, with 6 bases between the two ends. Germline V gives CDR1 ENHRY, CDR2 SYGVKD. The CDR3 DNA follows: TGTGCCATCAGTGAGTCGATGGCGAACACTGAAGCTTTCTTT. The encoded protein is CAISESMANTEAFF.